Presented here are 9 T cell receptor beta chains from one specimen sequenced in a study of tumor and adjacent non-tumor tissue in lung cancer. Three rounds of nested PCR, following a modified ARM-PCR protocol, produced the TCRbeta library. One entry per CDR3 protein results from TCRdb running MiXCR on the multiplex PCR reads. The data show under 75,000 distinct CDR3 sequences, around 70% seen once. RNA was extracted from bulk tissue without any cell sorting. Distant lung tissue was collected more than 3 cm away from the tumor edge. The sample comprised distant non-tumor lung tissue. These receptors all stem from a woman aged 50 to 60 with non-small cell lung cancer.

Note on this clonotype: Here the CDR3 omits its conserved ending phenylalanine or tryptophan, so a read error is the likely source. J is TRBJ2-7 and V is TRBV20-1, with 9 positions matching TRBD2. Germline loops: CDR1 DFQATT, CDR2 SNEGSKA (reference sequence). This CDR3 has 15 residues. V was clipped by 7 bases and J by 4 bases; unmatched bases: 14. The CDR3 loop reads CSGTSGQHSSYEQYL. CDR3 DNA: TGCAGTGGTACTAGCGGGCAACATTCCTCATACGAGCAGTACTTA.

Comment on this clonotype: At one end the junction does not follow the germline gene, possibly because of a read error. This chain connects TRBV4-3 to TRBJ2-1, with D possibly matching TRBD1 (5 bases). Germline loops: CDR1 LGHNA, CDR2 YSLEER. This CDR3 contains 18 residues. The CDR3 region is CANSQDQGSGDSYNEQFF. CDR3 nucleotides: TGCGCCAACAGCCAAGATCAGGGTAGTGGAGATTCCTACAATGAGCAGTTCTTC.

This clonotype was detected a few times. The chain carries TRBV5-1 and TRBJ1-5, with a possible D match to TRBD1 (5 bases). CDR3 size: 14 residues. Deletions cut 0 bases from V and 7 bases from J, with 11 bases between. Germline assignment: CDR1 SGHRS and CDR2 YFSETQ. DNA for the CDR3: TGCGCCAGCAGCTTGGGGGCAGGGTACCAGCCCCAGCATTTT. Protein sequence: CASSLGAGYQPQHF.

As regards this clonotype: Just one base apart from a much larger clone, this may be a read error. For the CDR3, the DNA is TGCGCCACCAGTGAACCAGGGATTCAGCCCCAGCATTTT. Protein product: CATSEPGIQPQHF. The gene calls are TRBV10-2 and TRBJ1-5, with D possibly TRBD1 on 5 matching bases. The CDR3 is made up of 13 amino acids. The germline gives CDR1 WSHSY, CDR2 SAAADI.

On this clonotype: A much bigger clone sits one base away, suggesting this may be a read error. It is likely a read error, because the conserved phenylalanine at the end of the CDR3 is missing. The CDR3 region is CSASQPNQPQHI. The DNA of the CDR3 is TGCAGTGCTAGCCAGCCCAATCAGCCCCAGCATATT. The genes are TRBV20-1 and TRBJ1-5, with D unclear. The CDR3 covers 12 residues. CDR1 DFQATT and CDR2 SNEGSKA come from the germline V gene (reference sequence). V was pared by 3 bases and J by 3 bases, with 6 bases between.

This clonotype was observed a single time. A much larger clone lies a single base off, so this may be a read error. The V call is TRBV20-1, the J call TRBJ1-1; D is possibly TRBD1 (5 bases). Germline CDR1 DFQATT, CDR2 SNEGSKA (reference sequence). The CDR3 length is 16 residues. Written as DNA, the CDR3 is TGCGGTGCTAGAGGTGGATCCGGGACCCCGAACACTGAAGCTTTCTTT. Amino acid sequence: CGARGGSGTPNTEAFF.

The gene calls are TRBV28 and TRBJ1-5, with D perhaps TRBD1 (6 bases). The CDR3 is made up of 12 amino acids. Deletions cut 8 bases from V and 7 bases from J, with 12 bases between. Germline-derived CDR1 and CDR2 are MDHEN and SYDVKM. CDR3 loop: CASREGGQPQHF. The CDR3 nucleotides read TGTGCCAGCCGGGAAGGGGGGCAGCCCCAGCATTTT.

The V gene is TRBV9, the J gene TRBJ1-1; D is perhaps TRBD1 (6 bases). The CDR3 sequence is 13 residues long. Trimming shortened V by 1 base and J by 6 bases, and 10 bases separated the two germline ends. Germline CDR1 reads SGDLS; CDR2 reads YYNGEE. CDR3 amino acids: CASSVTEGAEAFF. CDR3 in DNA: TGTGCCAGCAGCGTAACCGAGGGGGCTGAAGCTTTCTTT.

A remark on this clonotype: The germline gene is not matched at one end of the junction; a read error may be the cause. The V call is TRBV12-3 or TRBV12-4, the J call TRBJ2-7; 9 bases are shared with TRBD2. The CDR3 length is 15 residues. The CDR3 DNA sequence: TGTGACAGCAGACTTGGGACTAGCTTTCCCTACGAGCAGTATTTC. Its translation: CDSRLGTSFPYEQYF.